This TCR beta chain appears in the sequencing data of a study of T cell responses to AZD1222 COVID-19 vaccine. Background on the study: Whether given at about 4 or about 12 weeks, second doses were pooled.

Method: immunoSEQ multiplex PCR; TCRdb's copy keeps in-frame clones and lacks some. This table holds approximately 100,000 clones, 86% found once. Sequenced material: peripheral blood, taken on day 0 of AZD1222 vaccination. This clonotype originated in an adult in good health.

CDR3 region: CASSAGLAGGELFF. CDR3 sequence (DNA): TGTGCCAGCAGCGCGGGACTAGCGGGCGGGGAGCTGTTTTTT. V and J are TRBV9 and TRBJ2-2; the match to TRBD2 covers 12 bases. Germline V gives CDR1 SGDLS, CDR2 YYNGEE. This CDR3 is built from 14 residues. V lost 3 bases and J lost 7; bases outside the gene matches: 1.